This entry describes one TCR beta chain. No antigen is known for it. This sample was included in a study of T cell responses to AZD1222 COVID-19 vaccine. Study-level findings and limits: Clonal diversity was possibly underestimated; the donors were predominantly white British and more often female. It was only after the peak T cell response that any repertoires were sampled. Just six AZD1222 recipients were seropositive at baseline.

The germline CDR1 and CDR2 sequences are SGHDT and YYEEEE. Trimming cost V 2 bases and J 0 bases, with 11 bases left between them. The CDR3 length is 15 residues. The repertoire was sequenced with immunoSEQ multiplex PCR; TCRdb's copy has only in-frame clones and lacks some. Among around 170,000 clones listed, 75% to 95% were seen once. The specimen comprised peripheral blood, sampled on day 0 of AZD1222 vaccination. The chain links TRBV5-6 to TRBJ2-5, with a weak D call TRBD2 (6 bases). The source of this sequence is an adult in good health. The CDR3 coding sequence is TGTGCCAGCAGCTTAGCGGGTTTTTACCAAGAGACCCAGTACTTC. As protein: CASSLAGFYQETQYF.